The present T cell receptor beta chain was sequenced within a study of vaccination effects on CD4 cells after COVID-19. Using immunoSEQ multiplex PCR, the repertoire was profiled, and TCRdb retains in-frame clones only, with some absent. The table includes about 74,000 clones, about 74% detected once. In the case of this clone: Antigen unknown.

J lost 7 bases, V lost 6 bases, and 8 bases had no gene match. The CDR3 runs 13 residues. The V gene's germline CDR1 is ENHRY and CDR2 SYGVKD. Regarding the study as a whole: Only a few convalescent patients and no early post-infection timepoints featured in the study.

Culture proceeded for roughly ten days, and CD4+ T cells were then isolated. Half-medium replacement with IL-2 medium occurred on days 3 and 7. This clonotype was sampled from a human donor who received a COVID-19 vaccine. The sample was CD4+ T cells from PBMCs cultured without peptide, taken before COVID-19 vaccination. The rearrangement joins TRBV10-3 to TRBJ2-7; the match to TRBD1 covers 8 bases. The CDR3 sequence is CAISPGQGWEQYV. The DNA of the CDR3 is TGTGCCATCAGCCCCGGACAGGGATGGGAGCAGTACGTC.